The 5 T cell receptor beta chains presented below share a single source sample, sequenced in a study of brain T cells in children with intractable seizures. Sequencing was performed with immunoSEQ multiplex PCR; in TCRdb, only in-frame clones are kept and a portion is missing. The profile shows about 76,000 clones, about 92% of them singletons. This specimen was peripheral blood, taken at surgery. The receptors come from a boy younger than two with tuberous sclerosis and intractable seizures.

This clone showed up just once. V gene TRBV7-9 combines with J gene TRBJ2-3, with D maybe TRBD2 (5 bases). The germline V gene has CDR1 SEHNR and CDR2 FQNEAQ (reference sequence). The CDR3 totals 14 residues. The V end was cut by 5 bases, the J end by 2 bases, with 11 bases between. The CDR3 DNA reads TGTGCCAGCAGCCCACTGGACTCCACAGATACGCAGTATTTT. Translated: CASSPLDSTDTQYF.

This chain links TRBV5-1 with TRBJ1-3, with D perhaps TRBD1 (6 bases). The CDR3 length is 22 residues. V dropped 4 bases and J dropped 0 bases, with 32 bases sitting between them. The germline gives CDR1 SGHRS, CDR2 YFSETQ. Written as DNA, the CDR3 is TGCGCCAGCAGCCCGTCAAACCTCCGGGACAAGGACCTGAACCCCTCTGGAAACACCATATATTTT. It yields the protein CASSPSNLRDKDLNPSGNTIYF.

J is TRBJ1-2 and V is TRBV30; no clear D gene. The CDR3 has 12 residues. Germline V CDR1 and CDR2: GTSNPN, SVGIG (reference sequence). Deletions cut 0 bases from V and 8 bases from J, with 10 bases between. This chain's CDR3 is CAWSVWNMGYTF. The CDR3 coding sequence is TGTGCCTGGAGTGTTTGGAATATGGGCTACACCTTC.

This chain links TRBV5-6 with TRBJ1-4; D possibly corresponds to TRBD1 (6 bases). V was pared by 1 base and J by 8 bases, with 12 bases between. Germline CDR1 reads SGHDT; CDR2 reads YYEEEE. The CDR3 runs to 14 residues. Here the CDR3 DNA reads TGTGCCAGCAGCTTGTACAGGGTCGGAGAAAAACTGTTTTTT. This translates into CASSLYRVGEKLFF.

The rearrangement links TRBV19 to TRBJ1-1; D might be TRBD1 (6 bases). This CDR3 has 15 residues. V was cut by 5 bases and J by 3 bases, with 16 bases left in between. The germline CDR1 and CDR2 sequences are LNHDA and SQIVND (reference sequence). Written as DNA, the CDR3 is TGTGCCAGTAGTGTTTGGACCAGGGGTGACACTGAAGCTTTCTTT. It specifies CASSVWTRGDTEAFF.